This T cell receptor (beta chain) is drawn from a study of blood T cell repertoires in COVID-19. Overall study: The study drew acute and convalescent COVID-19 samples from the United States, Italy and Spain. In each case, the material was cDNA or gDNA derived from T cells, B-cell-depleted T cells, or PBMCs.

Original data processing: Amplification of reference gene primers was used by the study to estimate nucleated cell counts. Assay: immunoSEQ multiplex PCR; the TCRdb copy retains only in-frame clones and omits some. Clone size and the V and J calls come from that table; the DNA yielded D and trimming. This table holds 250,000 to 350,000 clones, 87% found once. The CDR3 loop spans 15 amino acids. The germline V gene encodes CDR1 LNHNV and CDR2 YYDKDF (reference sequence). The ends were cut back, 4 bases at V and 7 bases at J, with 19 bases in the middle. This clone has a handful of counts. This TCR was sampled from a man in his late teens or twenties with active or convalescent COVID-19. The rearrangement joins TRBV15 to TRBJ1-1; weak D call: TRBD1 (6 bases). The sequenced sample was peripheral blood. The DNA of the CDR3 is TGTGCCACCAGCACCCACACAGGGCCCCTGAGTGAAGCTTTCTTT. This codes for CATSTHTGPLSEAFF.